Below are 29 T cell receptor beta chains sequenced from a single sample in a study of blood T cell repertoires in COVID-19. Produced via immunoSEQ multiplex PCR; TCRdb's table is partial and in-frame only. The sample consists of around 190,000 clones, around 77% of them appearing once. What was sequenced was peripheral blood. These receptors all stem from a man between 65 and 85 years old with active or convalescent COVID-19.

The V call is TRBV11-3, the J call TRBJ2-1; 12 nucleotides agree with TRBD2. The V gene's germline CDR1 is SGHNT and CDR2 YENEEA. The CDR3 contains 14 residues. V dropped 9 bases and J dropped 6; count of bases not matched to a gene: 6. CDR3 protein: CARRLAGVINEQFF. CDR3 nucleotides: TGTGCCAGGCGACTAGCGGGGGTTATCAATGAGCAGTTCTTC.

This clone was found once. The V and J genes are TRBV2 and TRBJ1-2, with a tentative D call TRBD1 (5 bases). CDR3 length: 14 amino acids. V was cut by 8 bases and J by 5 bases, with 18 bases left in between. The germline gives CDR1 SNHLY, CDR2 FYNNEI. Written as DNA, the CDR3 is TGTGCCAGCGAACCCGGGGGGAGAACGTATGGCTACACCTTC. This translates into CASEPGGRTYGYTF.

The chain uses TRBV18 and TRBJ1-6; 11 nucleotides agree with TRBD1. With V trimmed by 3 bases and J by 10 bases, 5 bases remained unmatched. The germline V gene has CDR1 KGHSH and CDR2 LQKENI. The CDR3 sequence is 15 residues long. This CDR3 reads CASSPGTGGDSPLHF. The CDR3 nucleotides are TGTGCCAGCTCACCCGGGACAGGGGGGGACTCACCCCTCCACTTT.

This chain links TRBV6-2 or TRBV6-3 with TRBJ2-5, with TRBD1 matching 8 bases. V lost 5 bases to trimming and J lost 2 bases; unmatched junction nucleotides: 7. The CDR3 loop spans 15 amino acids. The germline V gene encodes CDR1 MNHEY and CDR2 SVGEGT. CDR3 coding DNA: TGTGCCAGCAGTCCCCAAAGACAGGGGCAAGAGACCCAGTACTTC. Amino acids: CASSPQRQGQETQYF.

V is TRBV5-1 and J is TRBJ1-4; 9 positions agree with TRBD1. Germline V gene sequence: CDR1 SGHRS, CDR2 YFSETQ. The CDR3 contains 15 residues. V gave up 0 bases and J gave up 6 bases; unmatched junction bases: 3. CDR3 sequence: CASSLAGQGYEKLFF. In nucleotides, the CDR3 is TGCGCCAGCAGCTTGGCGGGACAGGGTTATGAAAAACTGTTTTTT.

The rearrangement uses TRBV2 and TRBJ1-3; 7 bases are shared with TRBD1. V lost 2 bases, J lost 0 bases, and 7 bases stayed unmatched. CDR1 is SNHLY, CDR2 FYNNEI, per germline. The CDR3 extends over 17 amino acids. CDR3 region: CASSEIAGGPSGNTIYF. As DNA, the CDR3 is TGTGCCAGCAGTGAAATCGCAGGGGGACCCTCTGGAAACACCATATATTTT.

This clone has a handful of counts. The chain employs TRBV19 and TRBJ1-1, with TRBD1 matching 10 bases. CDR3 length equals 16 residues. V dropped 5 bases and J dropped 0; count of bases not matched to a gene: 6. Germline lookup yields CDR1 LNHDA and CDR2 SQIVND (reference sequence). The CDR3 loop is CASSPRQGALNTEAFF. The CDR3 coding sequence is TGTGCCAGTAGTCCTAGACAGGGGGCACTGAACACTGAAGCTTTCTTT.

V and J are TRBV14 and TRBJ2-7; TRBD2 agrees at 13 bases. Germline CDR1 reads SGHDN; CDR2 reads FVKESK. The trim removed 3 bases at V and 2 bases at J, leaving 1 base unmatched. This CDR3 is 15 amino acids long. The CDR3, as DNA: TGTGCCAGCAGCCAGGGGACTAGCGGGGCCTACGAGCAGTACTTC. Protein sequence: CASSQGTSGAYEQYF.

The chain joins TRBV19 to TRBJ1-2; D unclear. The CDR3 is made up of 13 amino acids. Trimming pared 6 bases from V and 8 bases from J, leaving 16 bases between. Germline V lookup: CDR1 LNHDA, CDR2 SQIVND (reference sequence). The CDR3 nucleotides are TGTGCCAGTAGAACCCCTCAAGAGGCCGGCTACACCTTC. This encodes CASRTPQEAGYTF.

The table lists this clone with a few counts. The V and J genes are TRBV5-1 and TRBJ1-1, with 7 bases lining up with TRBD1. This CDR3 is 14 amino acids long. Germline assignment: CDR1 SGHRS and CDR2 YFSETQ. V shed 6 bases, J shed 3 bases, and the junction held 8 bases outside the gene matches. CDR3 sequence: CASTEKQGYTEAFF. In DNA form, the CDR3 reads TGCGCCAGCACCGAAAAACAGGGGTACACTGAAGCTTTCTTT. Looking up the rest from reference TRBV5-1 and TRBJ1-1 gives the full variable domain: KAGVTQTPRYLIKTRGQQVTLSCSPISGHRSVSWYQQTPGQGLQFLFEYFSETQRNKGNFPGRFSGRQFSNSRSEMNVSTLELGDSALYLCASTEKQGYTEAFFGQGTRLTVV.

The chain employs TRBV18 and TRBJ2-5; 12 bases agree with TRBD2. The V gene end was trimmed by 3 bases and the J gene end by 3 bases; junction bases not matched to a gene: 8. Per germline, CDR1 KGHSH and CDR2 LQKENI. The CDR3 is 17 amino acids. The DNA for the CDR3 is TGTGCCAGCTCACCCTTGACTAGCGGGGGCCAAAAAGAGACCCAGTACTTC. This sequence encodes CASSPLTSGGQKETQYF.

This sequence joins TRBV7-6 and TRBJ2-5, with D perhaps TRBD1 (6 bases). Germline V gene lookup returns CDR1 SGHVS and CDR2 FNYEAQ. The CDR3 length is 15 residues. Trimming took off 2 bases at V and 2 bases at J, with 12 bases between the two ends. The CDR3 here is CASSLRAGQQETQYF. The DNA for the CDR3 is TGTGCCAGCAGCTTAAGGGCCGGACAGCAAGAGACCCAGTACTTC.

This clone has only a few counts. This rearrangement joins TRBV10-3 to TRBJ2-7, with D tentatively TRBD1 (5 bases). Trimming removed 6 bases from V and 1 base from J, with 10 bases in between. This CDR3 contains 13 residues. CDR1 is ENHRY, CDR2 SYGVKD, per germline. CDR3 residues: CAIRAQDSYEQYF. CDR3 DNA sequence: TGTGCCATCAGGGCACAGGATTCCTACGAGCAGTACTTC.

Here the CDR3 reads CASSVPGQGAQDTQYF. The CDR3 DNA sequence: TGTGCCAGCAGCGTGCCGGGACAGGGGGCGCAGGATACGCAGTATTTT. This chain links TRBV13 with TRBJ2-3; 12 nucleotides line up with TRBD1. This CDR3 comprises 16 residues. From germline, CDR1 is PRHDT and CDR2 FYEKMQ (reference sequence). With 5 bases clipped from V and 6 bases from J, the junction kept 9 bases outside the gene matches.

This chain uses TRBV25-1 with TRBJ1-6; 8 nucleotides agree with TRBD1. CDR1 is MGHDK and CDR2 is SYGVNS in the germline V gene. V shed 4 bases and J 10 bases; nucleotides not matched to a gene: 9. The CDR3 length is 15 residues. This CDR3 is CASSGAGQDRSPLHF. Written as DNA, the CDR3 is TGTGCCAGCAGTGGGGCGGGACAGGATCGCTCACCCCTCCACTTT.

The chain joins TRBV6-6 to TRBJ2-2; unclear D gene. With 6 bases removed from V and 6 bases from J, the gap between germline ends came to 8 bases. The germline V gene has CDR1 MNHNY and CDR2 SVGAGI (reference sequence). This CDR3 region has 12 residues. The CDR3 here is CASRPVAGELFF. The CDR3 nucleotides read TGTGCCAGCAGACCTGTAGCCGGGGAGCTGTTTTTT.

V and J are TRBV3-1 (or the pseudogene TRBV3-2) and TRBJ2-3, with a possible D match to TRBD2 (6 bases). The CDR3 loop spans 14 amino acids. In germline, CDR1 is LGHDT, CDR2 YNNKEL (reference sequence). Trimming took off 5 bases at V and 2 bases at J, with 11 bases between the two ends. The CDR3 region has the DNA TGTGCCAGCAGCAGACTAGGATTCACAGATACGCAGTATTTT. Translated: CASSRLGFTDTQYF.

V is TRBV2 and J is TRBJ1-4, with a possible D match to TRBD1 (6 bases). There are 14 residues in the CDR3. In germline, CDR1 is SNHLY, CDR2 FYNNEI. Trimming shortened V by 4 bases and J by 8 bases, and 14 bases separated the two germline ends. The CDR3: CASSGFRGGEKLFF. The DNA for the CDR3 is TGTGCCAGCAGTGGGTTCAGGGGTGGAGAAAAACTGTTTTTT.

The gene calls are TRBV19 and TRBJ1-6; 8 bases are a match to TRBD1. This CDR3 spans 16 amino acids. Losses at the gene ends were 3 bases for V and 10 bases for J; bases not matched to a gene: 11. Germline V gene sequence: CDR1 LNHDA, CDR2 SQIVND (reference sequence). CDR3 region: CASSMSGQGDGSPLHF. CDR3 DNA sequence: TGTGCCAGTAGTATGTCAGGACAGGGAGACGGATCACCCCTCCACTTT. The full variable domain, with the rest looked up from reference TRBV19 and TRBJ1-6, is DGGITQSPKYLFRKEGQNVTLSCEQNLNHDAMYWYRQDPGQGLRLIYYSQIVNDFQKGDIAEGYSVSREKKESFPLTVTSAQKNPTAFYLCASSMSGQGDGSPLHFGNGTRLTVT.

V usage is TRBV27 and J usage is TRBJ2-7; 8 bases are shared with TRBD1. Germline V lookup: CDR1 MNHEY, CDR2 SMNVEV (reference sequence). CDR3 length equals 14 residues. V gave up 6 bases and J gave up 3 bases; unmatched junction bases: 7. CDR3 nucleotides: TGTGCCAGCAGGACGACAGGGGCACGCTACGAGCAGTACTTC. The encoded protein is CASRTTGARYEQYF.

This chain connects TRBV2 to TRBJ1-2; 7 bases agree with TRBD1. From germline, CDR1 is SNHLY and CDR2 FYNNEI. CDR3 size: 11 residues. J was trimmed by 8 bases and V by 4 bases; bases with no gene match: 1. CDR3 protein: CASSGGGGYTF. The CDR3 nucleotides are TGTGCCAGCAGTGGAGGGGGCGGCTACACCTTC.

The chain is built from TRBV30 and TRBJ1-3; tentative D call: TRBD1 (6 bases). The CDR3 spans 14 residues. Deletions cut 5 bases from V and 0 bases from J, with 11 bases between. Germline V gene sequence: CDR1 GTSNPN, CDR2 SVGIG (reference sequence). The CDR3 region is CAWDEGDSGNTIYF. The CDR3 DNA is TGTGCCTGGGATGAGGGGGACTCTGGAAACACCATATATTTT.

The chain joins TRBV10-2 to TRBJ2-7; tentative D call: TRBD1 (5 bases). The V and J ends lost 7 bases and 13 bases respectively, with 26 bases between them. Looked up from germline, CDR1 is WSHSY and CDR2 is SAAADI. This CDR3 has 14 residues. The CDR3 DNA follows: TGCGCCAGCATTCCGCAAACGACAGAGGTGACCCTCTACTTC. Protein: CASIPQTTEVTLYF.

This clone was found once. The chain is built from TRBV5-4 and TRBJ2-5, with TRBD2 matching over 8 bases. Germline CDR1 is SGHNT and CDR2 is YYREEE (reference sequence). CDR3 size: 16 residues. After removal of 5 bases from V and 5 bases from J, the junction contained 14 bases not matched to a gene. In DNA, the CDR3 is TGTGCCAGCAGTTGGGGTAGCGGGGCCGCAGGCGAGACCCAGTACTTC. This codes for CASSWGSGAAGETQYF.

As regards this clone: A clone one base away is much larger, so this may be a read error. CDR3 DNA sequence: TGCGCCAGCAGCCCCGGGAGAAACACCGGGGAGCTGTTTTTT. It is translated as CASSPGRNTGELFF. The genes are TRBV4-3 and TRBJ2-2; the D gene is possibly TRBD2 (6 bases). Trimming took 4 bases from V and 2 from J, leaving 8 bases between them. Looked up from germline, CDR1 is LGHNA and CDR2 is YSLEER. The CDR3 covers 14 residues.

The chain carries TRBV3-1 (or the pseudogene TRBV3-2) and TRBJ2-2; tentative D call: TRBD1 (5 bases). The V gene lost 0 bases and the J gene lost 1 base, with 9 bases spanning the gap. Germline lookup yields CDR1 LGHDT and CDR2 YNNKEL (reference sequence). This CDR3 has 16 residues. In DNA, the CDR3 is TGTGCCAGCAGCCAAGAGGGGCGTCTGAACACCGGGGAGCTGTTTTTT. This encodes CASSQEGRLNTGELFF.

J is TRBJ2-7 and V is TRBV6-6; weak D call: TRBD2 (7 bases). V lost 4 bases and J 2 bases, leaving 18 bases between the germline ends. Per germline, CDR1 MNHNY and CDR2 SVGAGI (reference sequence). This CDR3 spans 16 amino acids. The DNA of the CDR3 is TGTGCCAGCAGTTCCCCAGGGGAGGGACGGGCCTACGAGCAGTACTTC. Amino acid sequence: CASSSPGEGRAYEQYF.

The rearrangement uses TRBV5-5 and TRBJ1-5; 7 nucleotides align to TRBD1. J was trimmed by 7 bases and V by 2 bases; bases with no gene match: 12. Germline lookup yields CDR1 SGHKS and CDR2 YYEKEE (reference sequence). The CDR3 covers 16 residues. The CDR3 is CASSFWGQGVGQPQHF. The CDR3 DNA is TGTGCCAGCAGCTTCTGGGGGCAGGGGGTAGGGCAGCCCCAGCATTTT.

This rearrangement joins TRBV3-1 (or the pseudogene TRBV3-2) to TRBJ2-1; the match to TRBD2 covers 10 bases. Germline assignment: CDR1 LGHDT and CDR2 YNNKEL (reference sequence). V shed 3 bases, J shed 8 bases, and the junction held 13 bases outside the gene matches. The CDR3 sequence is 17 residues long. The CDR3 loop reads CASSHGGAGGPSDEQFF. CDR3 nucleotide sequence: TGTGCCAGCAGCCATGGCGGAGCGGGAGGGCCTTCGGATGAGCAGTTCTTC.